These T cell receptor beta chains were read from a single sample in a study of OX40 agonist ivuxolimab in advanced cancers. Sequenced by immunoSEQ multiplex PCR; TCRdb stores in-frame clones only, minus some. The top ten hold around an eighth of the sample, which has tens of thousands of clones, 80% to 90% seen once. Sequenced material: CD4+ or CD8+ T cells sorted from blood, taken in a trial of the OX40 agonist ivuxolimab. These receptor sequences come from an adult with an advanced solid tumor such as melanoma, head and neck, liver or kidney cancer. Both conserved end residues are part of each CDR3. A D gene is named only where the DNA matches it firmly. Only some rows state a clone size, as once, few, many or a class for expanded clones.

TRBV30,TRBJ1-5,-,-,TGTGCCTGGAGTGTCCACAGGACCGGGCCCCAGCATTTT,CAWSVHRTGPQHF
TRBV29-1,TRBJ2-1,once,-,TGCAGCGTTGTTCTAGGGGCCGGAGAGCAGTTCTTC,CSVVLGAGEQFF
TRBV2,TRBJ1-1,-,TRBD1,TGTGCCAGCAAAGACGGACAGGGAAGAGCTGAAGCTTTCTTT,CASKDGQGRAEAFF
TRBV27,TRBJ2-5,-,-,TGTGCCAGCAGCCGGTCCAGGGTGGGGGAGACCCAGTACTTC,CASSRSRVGETQYF
TRBV19,TRBJ1-1,-,TRBD1,TGTGCCAGTAGTATTGCAGGGGGGGTGACTGAAGCTTTCTTT,CASSIAGGVTEAFF
TRBV7-9,TRBJ1-4,-,-,TGTGCCAGCAGCCCCCCGGACAGAGAAAATGAAAAACTGTTTTTT,CASSPPDRENEKLFF
TRBV6-6,TRBJ1-2,-,-,TGTGCCAGCAGTTACGGCAGCAGTTTGAATGGCTACACCTTC,CASSYGSSLNGYTF
TRBV7-9,TRBJ1-1,once,TRBD1,TGTGCCAGCAGCGTAAGACAGGGAATGGGGGACACTGAAGCTTTCTTT,CASSVRQGMGDTEAFF
TRBV28,TRBJ2-1,-,TRBD2,TGTGCCAGCAGTACCCGGGAGGGCCGGTCCTACAATGAGCAGTTCTTC,CASSTREGRSYNEQFF
TRBV11-2,TRBJ2-1,-,TRBD2,TGTGCCAGGCGGGAGACCTACGTCTACAATGAGCAGTTCTTC,CARRETYVYNEQFF
TRBV30,TRBJ2-7,once,-,TGTGCCTGGAGTTCGGGACTCTACGAGCAGTACTTC,CAWSSGLYEQYF
TRBV25-1,TRBJ1-3,-,-,TGTGCCAGCAGTGAGCACTCTGGAAACACCATATATTTT,CASSEHSGNTIYF
TRBV5-6,TRBJ1-5,-,-,TGTGCCAGCAGCTCCCCCCAGCATTTT,CASSSPQHF
TRBV4-1,TRBJ1-1,-,-,TGCGCCAGCAGCCAAGTTTTAGGGGGAACTGAAGCTTTCTTT,CASSQVLGGTEAFF
TRBV7-8,TRBJ2-1,-,TRBD1,TGTGCCAGCACTCGAACGAGGACAGGGGGCCTTGAGCAGTTCTTC,CASTRTRTGGLEQFF
TRBV28,TRBJ2-1,-,-,TGTGCCAGCAGTTTGATCAATGAGCAGTTCTTC,CASSLINEQFF
TRBV2,TRBJ2-3,-,TRBD2,TGTGCCAGCAGTGAAGCGCTTACGGGAGGGCCCGAAGATACGCAGTATTTT,CASSEALTGGPEDTQYF
TRBV30,TRBJ2-3,-,-,TGTGCCTGGAGCGTACCAAGGCCCAGCACAGATACGCAGTATTTT,CAWSVPRPSTDTQYF
TRBV5-6,TRBJ1-2,-,-,TGTGCCAGCAGCTTAGGGGGGAACTATGGCTACACCTTC,CASSLGGNYGYTF
TRBV7-9,TRBJ1-2,-,TRBD1,TGTGCCAGCAGCCCCGTCCCGGGACAGAACTATGGCTACACCTTC,CASSPVPGQNYGYTF
TRBV27,TRBJ1-2,once,TRBD1,TGTGCCAGCAGTTTATGGGTTGGACAGGTACCCTATGGCTACACCTTC,CASSLWVGQVPYGYTF
TRBV6-5,TRBJ2-2,-,-,TGTGCCAGCAGTCCCCTCCGACAGGCCGGGGAGCTGTTTTTT,CASSPLRQAGELFF
TRBV19,TRBJ1-5,-,-,TGTGCCAGTAGTCCCCGGGGAGTTGGGAGCAATCAGCCCCAGCATTTT,CASSPRGVGSNQPQHF
TRBV4-1,TRBJ2-1,-,TRBD2,TGCGCCAGCAGTTCGACTAGCGGGAGTGTTGAGCAGTTCTTC,CASSSTSGSVEQFF